This is a list of T cell receptor beta chains from one sample in a study of regulatory T cells in long-lasting Graves disease. TCRdb reprocessed the multiplex PCR reads with MiXCR, giving one entry per CDR3 protein. Of around 460,000 distinct CDR3 sequences detected, 14% appear once; the ten largest clones hold approximately 17%. The data were also submitted as part of a second study, on T cells in Graves' hyperthyroidism and ophthalmopathy.

The sequencing used peripheral blood mononuclear cells (PBMCs), collected at new diagnosis, from a patient treated with antithyroid drugs. These receptors all stem from a woman aged 45 to 65 with Graves disease. Each CDR3 is given without its conserved first and last residue.

j_gene	v_gene	CDR3aa
TRBJ2-4	TRBV7-9	ASSSLAGVLGNIQY
TRBJ1-2	TRBV5-1	ASKWTVANYGYT
TRBJ2-1	TRBV7-9	ASSSEQDPDEQF
TRBJ2-7	TRBV5-1	ASSLDGGRTYEQY
TRBJ2-7	TRBV2	ASVGTGVSYEQY
TRBJ2-1	TRBV7-8	ASSLRGESNYNEQF
TRBJ2-1	TRBV3-1	ASSQASPGTGGIEQF
TRBJ1-1	TRBV29-1	SVDQGGGTEAF
TRBJ2-1	TRBV4-1	ASSERGTYNEQF
TRBJ1-6	TRBV5-1	ASSGDRGSSPLH
TRBJ2-1	TRBV5-1	ASSLDRGGEQF